This T cell receptor beta chain emerged from a study of CD8+ T cells in alopecia areata. After isolation, RNA underwent reverse transcription to generate cDNA as the sequencing template. Measured with immunoSEQ multiplex PCR; TCRdb has only the in-frame clones, and not every one. The profile covers 130,000 to 150,000 clones, with around four fifths appearing a single time and about 25% taken by the ten largest. The length of the CDR3 is 14 residues. Looked up from germline, CDR1 is LNHDA and CDR2 is SQIVND (reference sequence). V gave up 7 bases and J gave up 1 base, with 14 bases separating them. Notes on the study in general: Researchers report lesional scalp, most notably alopecia totalis/universalis, outstripped normal scalp in clonality.

A note on this clone: Its antigen is currently unknown.

This sample's treatment: oral pan-JAK inhibitor, 5-10 mg twice daily. This chain joins TRBV19 and TRBJ2-7; D remains ambiguous. The source of this sequence is a human donor with alopecia areata. The starting material was CD8+ T cells sorted from blood, obtained at week 4, from a patient treated with tofacitinib. CDR3 in DNA: TGTGCCAGTATGGCCAGAAGTGGGTCCTACGAGCAGTACTTC. The encoded protein is CASMARSGSYEQYF. Full variable domain (missing parts from reference TRBV19 and TRBJ2-7): DGGITQSPKYLFRKEGQNVTLSCEQNLNHDAMYWYRQDPGQGLRLIYYSQIVNDFQKGDIAEGYSVSREKKESFPLTVTSAQKNPTAFYLCASMARSGSYEQYFGPGTRLTVT.